This T cell receptor (beta chain) was documented in a study of cytomegalovirus exposure and HLA in healthy donors. Findings of the study overall: The CMV antigen specificity of a few CMV-associated chains was confirmed through in vitro analysis. Analyses of presence and absence presupposed an approximately uniform sequencing depth across donors. TCR association rates varied by HLA locus in a later analysis, with DRB1 highest and HLA-C lowest.

At sampling all donors were nominally healthy, likely with unrecorded immune exposures. The CDR3 spans 15 residues. A multiplex PCR was run with 60 Vbeta primers and 13 Jbeta primers. Clones were read by immunoSEQ multiplex PCR, and TCRdb kept only the in-frame ones, dropping some. The repertoire holds roughly 110,000 clones, with roughly four fifths as singletons. Details on this clone: Its antigen is as yet unknown.

The TCR sequence derives from a man aged 50 to 59 in good health and CMV-seronegative. The chain combines TRBV12-2 with TRBJ1-5. TRBV12-2 is listed as a pseudogene. Sequenced material: PBMCs. The CDR3 reads CASRLVLSVSQPQHF. The CDR3 DNA sequence: TGTGCAAGTCGCTTAGTACTAAGTGTGAGTCAGCCCCAGCATTTT.